The source of this T cell receptor beta chain is a study of glioma-infiltrating T cells after dendritic cell vaccination. Primers: 60 V beta forward and 13 J beta reverse. Assay: immunoSEQ multiplex PCR; the TCRdb copy retains only in-frame clones and omits some. The sample consists of 55,000 to 75,000 clones, 81% of them appearing once. Blood PBMC samples: pre-vaccination, two weeks post third vaccination, and at tumor progression. V dropped 1 base and J dropped 7 bases, with 23 bases sitting between them. Germline V gives CDR1 SGHTA, CDR2 FQGNSA. The CDR3 loop spans 18 amino acids. This sample comprised blood, obtained before dendritic cell vaccination. The chain combines TRBV7-2 with TRBJ2-1, with D possibly TRBD1 on 7 matching bases. The sequence was collected from a human donor with glioblastoma. The CDR3 loop reads CASSLVYLLAGGKNEQFF. The CDR3 DNA reads as TGTGCCAGCAGCTTAGTGTATCTATTGGCAGGGGGGAAGAATGAGCAGTTCTTC.